What follows are 28 T cell receptor beta chains derived from one specimen sequenced in a study of T-cell reconstitution after alpha-beta-depleted transplantation in children. Construction of the TCRbeta library involved unique molecular identifiers. TCRdb reprocessed the PCR reads with MiXCR, giving one entry per CDR3 protein. The sample includes roughly 500,000 distinct CDR3 sequences, approximately 32% seen only once; the top ten take 2% to 2.5%. Source: PBMCs from the stem cell graft donor, taken from the stem cell graft. These receptors originate from a human donor who donated a stem cell graft to a child with aplastic anemia.

This chain links TRBV5-4 with TRBJ2-5, with D perhaps TRBD1 or TRBD2 (5 bases each). The CDR3 is 17 amino acids. Trimming cost V 0 bases and J 5 bases, with 20 bases left between them. In germline, CDR1 is SGHNT, CDR2 YYREEE (reference sequence). Written as DNA, the CDR3 is TGTGCCAGCAGCTTGGCCAGGTTTCCCGGGGACGGGGAGACCCAGTACTTC. Its protein is CASSLARFPGDGETQYF.

The chain has TRBV12-5 and TRBJ2-3; TRBD1 agrees at 10 bases. The CDR3 runs 18 residues. Germline values: CDR1 LGHNT, CDR2 FRNRAP. V was pared by 4 bases and J by 3 bases, with 13 bases of the junction left unmatched. Written as DNA, the CDR3 is TGTGCTAGTGGTTCCTCCTTAGCTCCGGGACAGGGGACAGATACGCAGTATTTT. Encoded protein: CASGSSLAPGQGTDTQYF.

This clonotype was recorded a few times. CDR3 sequence (DNA): TGTGCCAGCAGTTTATGGGCCGGGAGTAAAACAGATACGCAGTATTTT. Its translation is CASSLWAGSKTDTQYF. The chain couples TRBV12-3 or TRBV12-4 to TRBJ2-3, with D tentatively TRBD2 (6 bases). There are 16 residues in the CDR3. Trimming took 2 bases from V and 3 from J, leaving 15 bases between them.

The CDR3 DNA is TGTGCCAGCAGGCCAGGGGGCCGGACTGAAGCTTTCTTT. Translating it yields CASRPGGRTEAFF. This chain links TRBV12-3 or TRBV12-4 with TRBJ1-1, with 8 bases matching TRBD1. This CDR3 spans 13 amino acids. J was trimmed by 5 bases and V by 6 bases; bases with no gene match: 5.

This clonotype was seen a handful of times. V usage is TRBV7-2 and J usage is TRBJ2-1, with D unclear. V dropped 5 bases and J dropped 3 bases, with 8 bases sitting between them. This CDR3 contains 13 residues. From germline, CDR1 is SGHTA and CDR2 FQGNSA. The chain's CDR3 is CASSPRHYNEQFF. The CDR3 DNA reads as TGTGCCAGCAGCCCCCGACACTACAATGAGCAGTTCTTC.

The J gene is TRBJ1-2, the V gene TRBV20-1; maybe TRBD1 (5 bases). The germline V and J ends were trimmed by 3 bases and 1 base, with 9 bases remaining between them. The germline V gene has CDR1 DFQATT and CDR2 SNEGSKA (reference sequence). The CDR3 consists of 13 residues. CDR3 in DNA: TGCAGTGCTAGGGCGGGGGATAACTATGGCTACACCTTC. It yields the protein CSARAGDNYGYTF.

In this sample, this clonotype turned up a few times. V usage is TRBV6-1 and J usage is TRBJ2-1, with unresolved D. V gave up 1 base and J gave up 0 bases, with 4 bases separating them. Germline V gives CDR1 MNHNS, CDR2 SASEGT. This CDR3 is built from 14 residues. For the CDR3, the DNA is TGTGCCAGCAGTGAAGTGAGCTCCTACAATGAGCAGTTCTTC. This codes for CASSEVSSYNEQFF.

This clonotype occurred once. This sequence joins TRBV11-2 and TRBJ2-2; 7 positions agree with TRBD2. Trimming at V came to 3 bases and at J to 4 bases, leaving 14 bases not matched to a gene. CDR3 length: 18 residues. Germline loops: CDR1 SGHAT, CDR2 FQNNGV. The CDR3: CASSFVLDLREGTGELFF. In nucleotides, the CDR3 is TGTGCCAGCAGCTTTGTTCTGGACCTCAGGGAGGGCACCGGGGAGCTGTTTTTT.

This clonotype was counted between two and nine times. V and J are TRBV20-1 and TRBJ2-1; TRBD2 aligns across 10 bases. V dropped 6 bases and J dropped 8; count of bases not matched to a gene: 10. Germline-derived CDR1 and CDR2 are DFQATT and SNEGSKA (reference sequence). The CDR3 is 14 amino acids. CDR3: CSAGSGRAGDEQFF. CDR3 coding DNA: TGCAGTGCCGGAAGCGGGAGGGCCGGCGATGAGCAGTTCTTC.

The chain joins TRBV20-1 to TRBJ2-7; no clear D. V shed 5 bases and J shed 2 bases, with 16 bases lying between them. Germline V gene sequence: CDR1 DFQATT, CDR2 SNEGSKA (reference sequence). CDR3 length: 14 amino acids. CDR3 nucleotide sequence: TGCAGTGCTGGACCTAGGGTGCGGACCTACGAGCAGTACTTC. Amino acids: CSAGPRVRTYEQYF.

The V call is TRBV7-9, the J call TRBJ2-5, with D possibly being TRBD2 (6 bases). CDR3 length: 13 amino acids. In germline, CDR1 is SEHNR, CDR2 FQNEAQ (reference sequence). V was trimmed by 6 bases and J by 6 bases, leaving 14 bases between them. CDR3 amino acids: CASRARRGQTQYF. CDR3 bases: TGTGCCAGCAGGGCAAGGCGGGGCCAGACCCAGTACTTC.

The chain has TRBV6-2 or TRBV6-3 and TRBJ1-2; TRBD1 matches at 8 bases. The CDR3 is 14 residues long. The germline gives CDR1 MNHEY, CDR2 SVGEGT. The V and J ends lost 5 bases and 4 bases, in that order; junction bases with no gene match: 6. The CDR3 nucleotides are TGTGCCAGCAGTCGACAGCAGGGGGCCTATGGCTACACCTTC. As protein: CASSRQQGAYGYTF.

The genes are TRBV12-3 or TRBV12-4 and TRBJ1-1, with TRBD1 identical over 7 bases. CDR3 size: 12 residues. Unmatched junction bases numbered 9, after V lost 8 bases and J lost 9 bases. The CDR3 region is CASGTGEWKAFF. The CDR3 nucleotides read TGTGCCAGCGGCACAGGGGAGTGGAAAGCTTTCTTT.

The chain combines TRBV5-1 with TRBJ2-5, with 7 bases aligning to TRBD2. This CDR3 is 15 amino acids long. The V gene's germline CDR1 is SGHRS and CDR2 YFSETQ. Unmatched junction bases numbered 7, after V lost 2 bases and J lost 3 bases. CDR3 in amino acids: CASSFSTLAEETQYF. CDR3 nucleotide sequence: TGCGCCAGCAGCTTTTCTACGCTAGCGGAAGAGACCCAGTACTTC.

This clonotype was picked up many times. The chain links TRBV25-1 to TRBJ1-2, with 12 bases matching TRBD1. V was pared by 1 base and J by 0 bases, with 12 bases of the junction left unmatched. This CDR3 has 20 amino acids. The germline CDR1 and CDR2 sequences are MGHDK and SYGVNS. The CDR3 bases are TGTGCCAGCAGTGAATCGACGGGACAGGGGGCTGTAAGAGCTAACTATGGCTACACCTTC. This gives the protein CASSESTGQGAVRANYGYTF.

This chain connects TRBV19 to TRBJ1-5; D is unclear. The germline CDR1 and CDR2 sequences are LNHDA and SQIVND (reference sequence). The CDR3 runs 14 residues. The ends were cut back, 5 bases at V and 2 bases at J, with 10 bases in the middle. CDR3: CASSPVAGNQPQHF. The CDR3 DNA reads TGTGCCAGTAGTCCAGTCGCGGGCAATCAGCCCCAGCATTTT.

This clonotype showed up many times. J is TRBJ1-5 and V is TRBV12-3 or TRBV12-4, with D perhaps TRBD1 (5 bases). The CDR3 is 14 amino acids. The V end lost 1 base, the J end lost 2 bases, and 6 bases lay between the germline ends. Here the CDR3 DNA reads TGTGCCAGCAGTTTAGTAGGGGGCAATCAGCCCCAGCATTTT. Protein sequence: CASSLVGGNQPQHF.

This clonotype was recorded a few times. The V call is TRBV30, the J call TRBJ2-7; D ambiguous. Germline loops: CDR1 GTSNPN, CDR2 SVGIG (reference sequence). The V end lost 1 base, the J end lost 0 bases, and 7 bases lay between the germline ends. CDR3 length equals 13 residues. CDR3 nucleotide sequence: TGTGCCTGGAGTGGCGTCGCCTCCTACGAGCAGTACGTC. Protein sequence: CAWSGVASYEQYV.

The rearrangement uses TRBV29-1 and TRBJ1-1; D is possibly TRBD1 (5 bases). The CDR3 consists of 13 residues. CDR1 SQVTM and CDR2 ANQGSEA come from the germline V gene. Trimming stripped 5 bases from V and 0 bases from J, with 10 bases between. The CDR3 loop reads CSVLRGLNTEAFF. The CDR3 DNA reads as TGCAGCGTTCTAAGGGGCTTGAACACTGAAGCTTTCTTT.

The chain recombines TRBV7-2 with TRBJ1-1; 7 bases map to TRBD1. Germline assignment: CDR1 SGHTA and CDR2 FQGNSA. V was pared by 6 bases and J by 1 base, with 11 bases of the junction left unmatched. The CDR3 is 16 amino acids. The CDR3 here is CASRPTDRASNTEAFF. The CDR3 nucleotides are TGTGCCAGCAGACCAACCGACAGGGCATCGAACACTGAAGCTTTCTTT.

V usage is TRBV6-5 and J usage is TRBJ2-5; 7 nucleotides match TRBD2. The CDR3 runs 16 residues. Losses at the gene ends were 0 bases for V and 5 bases for J; bases not matched to a gene: 9. CDR1 is MNHEY and CDR2 is SVGAGI in the germline V gene. CDR3 nucleotides: TGTGCCAGCAGTTACTCGATTGCGGGAGCTTTGGAGACCCAGTACTTC. Protein sequence: CASSYSIAGALETQYF.

The rearrangement joins TRBV30 to TRBJ2-7, with 13 bases identical to TRBD2. V gave up 2 bases and J gave up 6 bases; unmatched junction bases: 19. Germline lookup yields CDR1 GTSNPN and CDR2 SVGIG (reference sequence). This CDR3 has 19 amino acids. CDR3 nucleotide sequence: TGTGCCTGGAGTTCAACGCGGACTAGCGGGAGAGGGCCGCGTAGCGAGCAGTACTTC. Its protein is CAWSSTRTSGRGPRSEQYF.

This clonotype came up a few times. The chain links TRBV12-3 or TRBV12-4 to TRBJ2-6, with 9 bases fitting TRBD1. CDR3 length: 16 residues. V was clipped by 5 bases and J by 4 bases; unmatched bases: 6. CDR3: CASSLQGARGANVLTF. In DNA form, the CDR3 reads TGTGCCAGCAGTCTACAGGGGGCGCGAGGGGCCAACGTCCTGACTTTC.

This clonotype was seen repeatedly, ten times or more. This chain connects TRBV5-5 to TRBJ1-5; maybe TRBD1 (5 bases). Trimming stripped 0 bases from V and 6 bases from J, with 19 bases between. The CDR3 extends over 17 amino acids. Germline assignment: CDR1 SGHKS and CDR2 YYEKEE (reference sequence). The CDR3 region has the DNA TGTGCCAGCAGCTTGGGATATAGCAGGCAGGGAGTTCAGCCCCAGCATTTT. This sequence encodes CASSLGYSRQGVQPQHF.

The table lists this clonotype with many counts. The chain combines TRBV5-5 with TRBJ1-3; D possibly corresponds to TRBD1 (5 bases). Germline V gene lookup returns CDR1 SGHKS and CDR2 YYEKEE (reference sequence). The CDR3 runs 15 residues. V lost 0 bases and J lost 4, with 11 bases in between. The CDR3 region is CASSLGQGRGNTIYF. The CDR3 bases are TGTGCCAGCAGCTTGGGGCAGGGAAGAGGAAACACCATATATTTT.

This clonotype was observed a few times. J is TRBJ2-3 and V is TRBV20-1; perhaps TRBD2 as D (5 bases). V was cut by 6 bases and J by 2 bases, with 15 bases left in between. From germline, CDR1 is DFQATT and CDR2 SNEGSKA (reference sequence). The CDR3 has 14 residues. CDR3 nucleotides: TGCAGTGCCGAGGGTCTAGCTAACACAGATACGCAGTATTTT. This translates into CSAEGLANTDTQYF.

In this sample, this clonotype turned up a few times. The V gene is TRBV20-1, the J gene TRBJ1-1, with TRBD1 identical over 7 bases. The CDR3 spans 15 residues. V lost 5 bases and J lost 3; bases outside the gene matches: 12. The germline CDR1 and CDR2 sequences are DFQATT and SNEGSKA (reference sequence). In DNA, the CDR3 is TGCAGTGCTCATACCGAGACAGGGCGGGACACTGAAGCTTTCTTT. Translating gives CSAHTETGRDTEAFF.

The table lists this clonotype with a few counts. V gene TRBV4-2 combines with J gene TRBJ2-7, with 8 nucleotides matching TRBD2. The J segment lost 3 bases and the V segment lost 3 bases, leaving 4 bases of the junction unmatched. The germline gives CDR1 LGHNA, CDR2 YNFKEQ. CDR3 length equals 14 residues. CDR3 loop: CASSQKAGVYEQYF. CDR3 coding DNA: TGTGCCAGCAGCCAGAAAGCGGGAGTCTACGAGCAGTACTTC.